These 26 T cell receptor beta chains originate from one sample sequenced in a study of CD4 T cells in relation to SARS-CoV-2 and coronaviruses. CD4+ T cells from unexposed donors were obtained before the COVID-19 pandemic (2011-2018). After roughly 9 days of culture, CD4+ T cells were isolated. These receptors' targets are unknown. This table comes from immunoSEQ multiplex PCR, and its TCRdb copy is limited to in-frame clones, with some not included. Here the sample spans 9,500 to 15,000 clones, 69% being singletons. Sequenced sample: CD4+ T cells from PBMCs, cultured in vitro. The source is a human donor in good health.

The chain links TRBV30 to TRBJ1-2; no clear D. Germline V CDR1 and CDR2: GTSNPN, SVGIG (reference sequence). The germline V and J ends were trimmed by 3 bases and 8 bases, with 16 bases remaining between them. The CDR3 covers 13 residues. The DNA for the CDR3 is TGTGCCTGGAGCACTGCCCTAGGCCTAGGCTACACCTTC. The encoded protein is CAWSTALGLGYTF.

This sequence joins TRBV7-7 and TRBJ2-2; D uncertain. The V and J ends lost 5 bases and 3 bases respectively, with 10 bases between them. CDR3 length: 14 residues. Looked up from germline, CDR1 is SSHAT and CDR2 is FNYEAQ (reference sequence). The CDR3 DNA reads as TGTGCCAGCAGCCGCGGACCGGACACCGGGGAGCTGTTTTTT. Translation: CASSRGPDTGELFF.

CDR3 amino acids: CASSPLARAAGNTIYF. In nucleotides, the CDR3 is TGTGCCAGCTCACCACTAGCGCGGGCTGCTGGAAACACCATATATTTT. The V call is TRBV18, the J call TRBJ1-3; D is unresolved. The V gene's germline CDR1 is KGHSH and CDR2 LQKENI. This CDR3 has 16 residues. Trimming removed 1 base at V and 2 bases at J, with 12 bases between.

The chain combines TRBV6-5 with TRBJ2-7, with TRBD2 matching over 11 bases. The CDR3 covers 15 residues. In germline, CDR1 is MNHEY, CDR2 SVGAGI. The V and J ends lost 4 bases and 8 bases, in that order; junction bases with no gene match: 10. CDR3 DNA sequence: TGTGCCAGCAGTTCTCCCGGGACTAGCGGAATGAAGCAGTACTTC. Protein sequence: CASSSPGTSGMKQYF.

The chain combines TRBV7-2 with TRBJ2-1; 8 bases line up with TRBD1. The CDR3 sequence is 15 residues long. The ends lost 5 bases at V and 5 bases at J; junction bases unmatched: 8. Germline V gives CDR1 SGHTA, CDR2 FQGNSA. The CDR3 loop reads CASSPWTGLNNEQFF. The CDR3 bases are TGTGCCAGCAGCCCCTGGACAGGGCTCAACAATGAGCAGTTCTTC.

V is TRBV2 and J is TRBJ2-7, with D perhaps matching TRBD1 or TRBD2 (5 bases each). The CDR3 has 14 residues. V lost 5 bases to trimming and J lost 2 bases, with 13 bases between them. CDR1 SNHLY and CDR2 FYNNEI come from the germline V gene. CDR3 amino acids: CASSRGSDAYEQYF. The CDR3 bases are TGTGCCAGCAGTCGGGGCAGCGACGCCTACGAGCAGTACTTC.

A few counts support this clone. The V gene is TRBV5-1, the J gene TRBJ1-3; maybe TRBD1 (5 bases). CDR3 length equals 16 residues. V was clipped by 5 bases and J by 4 bases, with 19 bases between them. CDR1 SGHRS and CDR2 YFSETQ come from the germline V gene. The CDR3 DNA follows: TGCGCCAGCAGTCCGGGGCCATCACGAACCGGAAACACCATATATTTT. It is translated as CASSPGPSRTGNTIYF.

The chain links TRBV30 to TRBJ1-2; D gene unclear. Trimming shortened V by 4 bases and J by 6 bases, and 12 bases separated the two germline ends. This CDR3 spans 12 amino acids. Germline V CDR1 and CDR2: GTSNPN, SVGIG (reference sequence). The CDR3 sequence is CAWTPRQDGYTF. The CDR3 region has the DNA TGTGCCTGGACTCCCAGGCAGGATGGCTACACCTTC. Together with reference TRBV30 and TRBJ1-2, the CDR3 gives the full variable domain: SQTIHQWPATLVQPVGSPLSLECTVEGTSNPNLYWYRQAAGRGLQLLFYSVGIGQISSEVPQNLSASRPQDRQFILSSKKLLLSDSGFYLCAWTPRQDGYTFGSGTRLTVV.

V gene TRBV7-6 combines with J gene TRBJ2-3; TRBD1 aligns across 8 bases. J gave up 5 bases and V 5 bases, and 9 bases lay outside the gene matches. Germline CDR1 SGHVS, CDR2 FNYEAQ. The CDR3 is 15 residues long. The CDR3 spells CASSKDRDGKDTQYF. CDR3 coding DNA: TGTGCCAGCAGCAAGGACAGGGATGGGAAAGATACGCAGTATTTT.

This chain links TRBV12-5 with TRBJ2-1; 7 bases are shared with TRBD1. Germline CDR1 reads LGHNT; CDR2 reads FRNRAP. The length of the CDR3 is 15 residues. V dropped 1 base and J dropped 6; count of bases not matched to a gene: 6. CDR3 coding DNA: TGTGCTAGTGGTTTGGGGCAGGGGGAAGGCAATGAGCAGTTCTTC. It is translated as CASGLGQGEGNEQFF. Variable domain in full (rest from reference TRBV12-5 and TRBJ2-1): DARVTQTPRHKVTEMGQEVTMRCQPILGHNTVFWYRQTMMQGLELLAYFRNRAPLDDSGMPKDRFSAEMPDATLATLKIQPSEPRDSAVYFCASGLGQGEGNEQFFGPGTRLTVL.

The V and J genes are TRBV10-3 and TRBJ2-5, with no clear D. Germline CDR1 and CDR2: ENHRY and SYGVKD. The CDR3 length is 11 residues. Trimming pared 0 bases from V and 5 bases from J, leaving 1 base between. The CDR3 DNA sequence: TGTGCCATCAGTGAGTCGGAGACCCAGTACTTC. Translation: CAISESETQYF.

This clone was observed a few times. This sequence joins TRBV19 and TRBJ1-5, with TRBD1 matching over 7 bases. With V trimmed by 6 bases and J by 0 bases, 8 bases remained unmatched. CDR3 length equals 16 residues. Germline CDR1 LNHDA, CDR2 SQIVND (reference sequence). The DNA for the CDR3 is TGTGCCAGTAGGACCGGGACAGCCCCTAGCAATCAGCCCCAGCATTTT. This gives the protein CASRTGTAPSNQPQHF.

The genes are TRBV27 and TRBJ2-1; D is uncertain. The CDR3 contains 15 residues. With 2 bases removed from V and 7 bases from J, the gap between germline ends came to 15 bases. Germline V gene data show CDR1 as MNHEY and CDR2 as SMNVEV (reference sequence). The CDR3 loop is CASSLDVYGVNEQFF. The CDR3 DNA is TGTGCCAGCAGTTTAGATGTTTATGGGGTGAATGAGCAGTTCTTC.

V usage is TRBV27 and J usage is TRBJ2-2; D is unresolved. Germline V lookup: CDR1 MNHEY, CDR2 SMNVEV (reference sequence). Trimming pared 3 bases from V and 3 bases from J, leaving 11 bases between. This CDR3 has 15 residues. This CDR3 is CASSFWGLDTGELFF. In DNA, the CDR3 is TGTGCCAGCAGTTTTTGGGGTTTGGACACCGGGGAGCTGTTTTTT.

The J gene is TRBJ2-1, the V gene TRBV24-1; D perhaps matches TRBD2 (8 bases). Germline V gene sequence: CDR1 KGHDR, CDR2 SFDVKD. V lost 5 bases and J 4 bases, leaving 14 bases between the germline ends. The CDR3 sequence is 15 residues long. The CDR3 region has the DNA TGTGCCACCAGTGCCGGGAGGGGGCCTTACAATGAGCAGTTCTTC. Protein sequence: CATSAGRGPYNEQFF.

CDR3 sequence (DNA): TGTGCCAGTAGCGGGACAGGATATGGCTACACCTTC. This translates into CASSGTGYGYTF. The chain carries TRBV19 and TRBJ1-2; TRBD1 agrees at 8 bases. Germline values: CDR1 LNHDA, CDR2 SQIVND (reference sequence). J was trimmed by 5 bases and V by 6 bases; bases with no gene match: 2. This CDR3 contains 12 residues.

The gene calls are TRBV6-2 or TRBV6-3 and TRBJ2-2; 9 bases line up with TRBD2. Trimming at V came to 5 bases and at J to 5 bases, leaving 12 bases not matched to a gene. This CDR3 has 17 residues. Germline V gives CDR1 MNHEY, CDR2 SVGEGT. CDR3 amino acids: CASSGRLAAPRTGELFF. The CDR3 nucleotides are TGTGCCAGCAGTGGGAGACTAGCGGCGCCGCGGACCGGGGAGCTGTTTTTT.

The chain has TRBV9 and TRBJ2-3; D gene unclear. The V and J ends lost 0 bases and 3 bases respectively, with 8 bases between them. CDR3 length: 14 residues. Germline V CDR1 and CDR2: SGDLS, YYNGEE. CDR3 DNA sequence: TGTGCCAGCAGCGTAGACCCCCTTACAGATACGCAGTATTTT. Amino acids: CASSVDPLTDTQYF.

This chain connects TRBV28 to TRBJ2-4, with D uncertain. The CDR3 spans 16 residues. Germline lookup yields CDR1 MDHEN and CDR2 SYDVKM. V lost 3 bases, J lost 0 bases, and 12 bases lay in between. The CDR3, as DNA: TGTGCCAGCAGTTTTATGACGACCCTAGCCAAAAACATTCAGTACTTC. It encodes CASSFMTTLAKNIQYF.

The gene calls are TRBV5-4 and TRBJ2-3, with D uncertain. V was clipped by 0 bases and J by 6 bases, with 8 bases between them. CDR1 and CDR2 from the germline V gene are SGHNT and YYREEE (reference sequence). CDR3 size: 13 residues. The CDR3 is CASSLAGRDTQYF. CDR3 nucleotides: TGTGCCAGCAGCTTGGCGGGCCGCGATACGCAGTATTTT.

The chain combines TRBV6-5 with TRBJ2-1; D may be TRBD2 (6 bases). This CDR3 contains 13 residues. V shed 8 bases and J shed 1 base, with 9 bases lying between them. Germline V CDR1 and CDR2: MNHEY, SVGAGI. This CDR3 is CASQGLSYNEQFF. In DNA, the CDR3 is TGTGCCAGCCAGGGACTGTCCTACAATGAGCAGTTCTTC.

V gene TRBV21-1 combines with J gene TRBJ2-3. TRBV21-1 is a known pseudogene. CDR3 length: 13 amino acids. In DNA, the CDR3 is TGTGCCAGCAGCGCCCGTAACACAGATACGCAGTATTTT. It yields the protein CASSARNTDTQYF.

This chain uses TRBV28 with TRBJ2-1; no clear D. CDR1 and CDR2 (germline): MDHEN, SYDVKM. Deletions cut 3 bases from V and 8 bases from J, with 8 bases between. The CDR3 length is 12 residues. The CDR3 sequence: CASSFPLDEQFF. The CDR3 nucleotides are TGTGCCAGCAGTTTTCCCCTGGATGAGCAGTTCTTC.

This clone was seen a handful of times. The CDR3 loop is CASSRGPISNQPQHF. The CDR3 DNA sequence: TGTGCCAGCAGTCGCGGTCCCATTAGCAATCAGCCCCAGCATTTT. The J gene is TRBJ1-5, the V gene TRBV28; D remains unclear. Germline V gene data show CDR1 as MDHEN and CDR2 as SYDVKM. Trimming pared 5 bases from V and 0 bases from J, leaving 11 bases between. This CDR3 comprises 15 residues. The whole variable domain, remainder taken from reference TRBV28 and TRBJ1-5, is DVKVTQSSRYLVKRTGEKVFLECVQDMDHENMFWYRQDPGLGLRLIYFSYDVKMKEKGDIPEGYSVSREKKERFSLILESASTNQTSMYLCASSRGPISNQPQHFGDGTRLSIL.

The chain uses TRBV11-1 and TRBJ2-6; D unclear. Germline V gene lookup returns CDR1 SGHAT and CDR2 FQDESV (reference sequence). The CDR3 totals 17 residues. V was trimmed by 0 bases and J by 0 bases, leaving 9 bases between them. CDR3 sequence: CASSLADRTSGANVLTF. The CDR3 DNA follows: TGTGCCAGCAGCTTAGCGGACCGAACCTCTGGGGCCAACGTCCTGACTTTC.

The chain uses TRBV2 and TRBJ2-7, with 11 positions matching TRBD1. Unmatched junction bases numbered 1, after V lost 4 bases and J lost 5 bases. The CDR3 is 13 amino acids. In germline, CDR1 is SNHLY, CDR2 FYNNEI. The CDR3 nucleotides are TGTGCCAGCAGTGGGACAGGGGGCAACGAGCAGTACTTC. Protein: CASSGTGGNEQYF. Full variable domain (remainder filled in from reference TRBV2 and TRBJ2-7): EPEVTQTPSHQVTQMGQEVILRCVPISNHLYFYWYRQILGQKVEFLVSFYNNEISEKSEIFDDQFSVERPDGSNFTLKIRSTKLEDSAMYFCASSGTGGNEQYFGPGTRLTVT.